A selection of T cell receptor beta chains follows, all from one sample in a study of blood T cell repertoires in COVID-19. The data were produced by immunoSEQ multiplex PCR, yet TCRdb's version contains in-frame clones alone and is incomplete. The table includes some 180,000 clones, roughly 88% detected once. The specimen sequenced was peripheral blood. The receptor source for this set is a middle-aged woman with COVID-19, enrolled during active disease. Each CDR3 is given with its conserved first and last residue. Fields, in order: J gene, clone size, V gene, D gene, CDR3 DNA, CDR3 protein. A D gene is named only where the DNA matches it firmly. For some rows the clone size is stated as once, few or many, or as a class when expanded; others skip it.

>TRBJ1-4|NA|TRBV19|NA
TGTGCCAGTAGTCCCGAGAGGGCGGGGGGTGAAAAACTGTTTTTT
CASSPERAGGEKLFF
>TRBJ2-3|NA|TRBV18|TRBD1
TGTGCCAGCTCACCCGGACAGGTTTCGGGCACAGATACGCAGTATTTT
CASSPGQVSGTDTQYF
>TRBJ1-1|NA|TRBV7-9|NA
TGTGCCAGCCTAGCCCGGGGAGGCACTGAAGCTTTCTTT
CASLARGGTEAFF
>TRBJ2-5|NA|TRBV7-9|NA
TGTGCCAGCAGCCCAAGCTGGGAGACCCAGTACTTC
CASSPSWETQYF
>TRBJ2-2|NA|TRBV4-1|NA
TGCGCCAGCAGCCAAGGCGCTAGGTTCACCGGGGAGCTGTTTTTT
CASSQGARFTGELFF
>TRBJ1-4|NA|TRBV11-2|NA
TGTGCCAGCAGCCGAGGACAGCTTAATGAAAAACTGTTTTTT
CASSRGQLNEKLFF
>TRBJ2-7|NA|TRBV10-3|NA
TGTGCCATCAGTGAGTCGGTCGCAGGGTCCTACGAGCAGTACTTC
CAISESVAGSYEQYF
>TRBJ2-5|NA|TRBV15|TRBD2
TGTGCCACCAGCAGAGATCGAGCGGGAGTGGAGACCCAGTACTTC
CATSRDRAGVETQYF
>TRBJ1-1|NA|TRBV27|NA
TGTGCCAGCAGTTATAACAGGGTAGGGGACACTGAAGCTTTCTTT
CASSYNRVGDTEAFF
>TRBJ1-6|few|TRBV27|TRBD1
TGTGCCAGCAGTTTCGAAAACAGGGGCGGTTCACCCCTCCACTTT
CASSFENRGGSPLHF
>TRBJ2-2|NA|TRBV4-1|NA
TGCGCCAGCAGCCAAGAGGGCAGGGCCTACGCCGGGGAGCTGTTTTTT
CASSQEGRAYAGELFF
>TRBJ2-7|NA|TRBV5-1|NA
TGCGCCAGCAGCTTGCTAGTGGCATCCTACGAGCAGTACTTC
CASSLLVASYEQYF
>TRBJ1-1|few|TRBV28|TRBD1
TGTGCCAGCGGGTTGGGACAGCTGAACACTGAAGCTTTCTTT
CASGLGQLNTEAFF
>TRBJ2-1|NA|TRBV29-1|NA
TGCAGCGTCCCGGCGAGCGGTAATGAGCAGTTCTTC
CSVPASGNEQFF
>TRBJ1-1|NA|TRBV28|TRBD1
TGTGCCAGCAGTTCGACAGGGCTGAACACTGAAGCTTTCTTT
CASSSTGLNTEAFF
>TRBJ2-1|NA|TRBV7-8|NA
TGTGCCAGCAGGGGTCCCGGGGACACCTACAATGAGCAGTTCTTC
CASRGPGDTYNEQFF
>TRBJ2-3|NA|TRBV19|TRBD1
TGTGCCAGTAGTCCGGGACAGTACACAGATACGCAGTATTTT
CASSPGQYTDTQYF
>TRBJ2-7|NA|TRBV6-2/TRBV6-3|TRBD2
TGTGCCAGCAGCCGTCCTAGCGGGAGGTCCTACGAGCAGTACTTC
CASSRPSGRSYEQYF
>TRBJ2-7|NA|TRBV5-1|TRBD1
TGCGCCACCGCCCCGGCAGGGGGCTACGAGCAGTACTTC
CATAPAGGYEQYF
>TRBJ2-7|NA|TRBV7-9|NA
TGTGCCAGCAACAAGGCCCAGACTGCATACGAGCAGTACTTC
CASNKAQTAYEQYF
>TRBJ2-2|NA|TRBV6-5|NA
TGTGCCAGCAGCGACGGAGGTTTCGGCACCGGGGAGCTGTTTTTT
CASSDGGFGTGELFF
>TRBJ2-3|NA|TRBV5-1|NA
TGCGCCAGCAGCTTACCGGGAGTGACAGATACGCAGTATTTT
CASSLPGVTDTQYF
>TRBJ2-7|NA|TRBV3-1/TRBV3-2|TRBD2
TGTGCCAGCAGCCTAGCTGGGGGGGGCTCCTACGAGCAGTACTTC
CASSLAGGGSYEQYF
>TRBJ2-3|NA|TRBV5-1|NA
TGCGCCAGCAGCCTCGGTTCGGGAGCAGATACGCAGTATTTT
CASSLGSGADTQYF
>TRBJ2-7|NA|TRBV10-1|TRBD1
TGCGCCAGCAGTCTTACCTGGACAGGGTTAGACGAGCAGTACTTC
CASSLTWTGLDEQYF
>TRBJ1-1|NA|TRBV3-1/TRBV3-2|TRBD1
TGTGCCAGCAGCCAGATGACAGGGGGCCGGTACACTGAAGCTTTCTTT
CASSQMTGGRYTEAFF
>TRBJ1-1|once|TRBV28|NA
TGTGCCAGCAGTTTGACCGCTGGGAGCACTGAAGCTTTCTTT
CASSLTAGSTEAFF
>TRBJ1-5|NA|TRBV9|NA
TGTGCCAGCAGCTCCGGGAGGGGGGGGAATCAGCCCCAGCATTTT
CASSSGRGGNQPQHF
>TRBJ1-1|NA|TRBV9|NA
TGTGCCAGCAGCTCGAGCAGGGGCGGAACTGAAGCTTTCTTT
CASSSSRGGTEAFF
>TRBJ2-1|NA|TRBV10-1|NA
TGCGCCAGCAGCCGGCTGCCTAGCGCTTTGCATGAGCAGTTCTTC
CASSRLPSALHEQFF
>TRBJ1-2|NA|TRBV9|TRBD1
TGTGCCAGCAGCGTAGCTTCGAGTGGACAGGGCCCAGTCCTAGGCTACACCTTC
CASSVASSGQGPVLGYTF
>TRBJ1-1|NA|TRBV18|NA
TGTGCCAGCTCACCACCGTCTAGGGCGGGCACTGAAGCTTTCTTT
CASSPPSRAGTEAFF
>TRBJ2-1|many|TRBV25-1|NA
TGTGCCAGCAAGCGGTCGTCTAGTCCTTACAATGAGCAGTTCTTC
CASKRSSSPYNEQFF
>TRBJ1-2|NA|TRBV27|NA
TGTGCCAGCAGTTTTCTGTCGTTTGATGGCTACACCTTC
CASSFLSFDGYTF
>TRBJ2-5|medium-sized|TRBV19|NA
TGTGCCAGTAGTATAGTCGGGCCCCAGGGCCGCCGGGAGACCCAGTACTTC
CASSIVGPQGRRETQYF
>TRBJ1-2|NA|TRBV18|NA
TGTGCCAGCTCACCGCCTACAGAATCCTATGGCTACACCTTC
CASSPPTESYGYTF
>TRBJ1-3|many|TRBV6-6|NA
TGTGCCAGCAGTTACTCGATCGAAGTCGGGGGAAACACCATATATTTT
CASSYSIEVGGNTIYF
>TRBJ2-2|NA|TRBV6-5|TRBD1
TGTGCCAGCAGGGAGACAGGGGTCACCGGGGAGCTGTTTTTT
CASRETGVTGELFF
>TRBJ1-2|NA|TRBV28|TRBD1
TGTGCCAGCAGTTTAATGAGGTCCGACAGGGGCTATGGCTACACCTTC
CASSLMRSDRGYGYTF
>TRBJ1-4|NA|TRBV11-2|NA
TGTGCCAGCAGCTTAGGAGGAGTTAATGAAAAACTGTTTTTT
CASSLGGVNEKLFF
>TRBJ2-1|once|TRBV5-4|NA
TGTGCCAGCAGCTTTCGGGAACTGACCTACAATGAGCAGTTCTTC
CASSFRELTYNEQFF
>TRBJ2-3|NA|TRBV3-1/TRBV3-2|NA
TGTGCCAGCAGCCAAGATCTAGGAAGGGGGGGGCAGGCAGATACGCAGTATTTT
CASSQDLGRGGQADTQYF
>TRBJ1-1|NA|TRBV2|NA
TGTGCCAGCAGTGTTAAAACTGAAGCTTTCTTT
CASSVKTEAFF
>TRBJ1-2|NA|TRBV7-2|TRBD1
TGTGCCAGCAGCACTGGGGACAGGGGTTTCCGGGGCTACACCTTC
CASSTGDRGFRGYTF
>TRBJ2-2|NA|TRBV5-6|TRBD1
TGTGCCAGCAGCCAAAGGAGGACAGGGAGGAACACCGGGGAGCTGTTTTTT
CASSQRRTGRNTGELFF
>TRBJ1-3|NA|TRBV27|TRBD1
TGTGCCAGCCGAGCAGGGGGCGGTGGAAACACCATATATTTT
CASRAGGGGNTIYF
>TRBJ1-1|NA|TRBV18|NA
TGTGCCAGCTCACCACAAAAGGGGCTGAACACTGAAGCTTTCTTT
CASSPQKGLNTEAFF
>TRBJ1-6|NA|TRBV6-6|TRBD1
TGTGCCAGCAGTCAGGAGGGACAGGGGGCAACGAATTCACCCCTCCACTTT
CASSQEGQGATNSPLHF
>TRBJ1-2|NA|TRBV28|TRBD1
TGTGCCAGCAGTCCCAGGACAGGGGGCAGCTATGGCTACACCTTC
CASSPRTGGSYGYTF
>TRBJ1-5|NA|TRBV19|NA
TGTGCCAGTAGTATAGCTCATCAGGGAATGCATCAGCCCCAGCATTTT
CASSIAHQGMHQPQHF
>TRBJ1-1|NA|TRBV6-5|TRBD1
TGTGCCAGCAGCGGACAGGGATACAGACAAGAAGCTTTCTTT
CASSGQGYRQEAFF
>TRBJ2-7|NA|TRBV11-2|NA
TGTGCCAGCAGCTTAGGATTCGCCGGTACCTACGAGCAGTACTTC
CASSLGFAGTYEQYF
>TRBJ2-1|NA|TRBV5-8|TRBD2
TGTGCCAGCAGCCCCTTCGGGCTAGCGGGAGGGCCCTCCTACAATGAGCAGTTCTTC
CASSPFGLAGGPSYNEQFF
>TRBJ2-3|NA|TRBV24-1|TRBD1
TGTGCCACCAGTGATGGACAGGGACACACAGATACGCAGTATTTT
CATSDGQGHTDTQYF
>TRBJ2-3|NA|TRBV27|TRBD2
TGTGCCAGCAGTTCTCCCGGACTAGCGGGGGGTAGCACAGATACGCAGTATTTT
CASSSPGLAGGSTDTQYF
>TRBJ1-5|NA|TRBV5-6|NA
TGTGCCAGCAGCTTGGTTGGGGCAGGGGAGAATCAGCCCCAGCATTTT
CASSLVGAGENQPQHF
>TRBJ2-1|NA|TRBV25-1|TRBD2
TGTGCCAGCAGTAAAACTAGCGGGGGGTTCAATGAGCAGTTCTTC
CASSKTSGGFNEQFF
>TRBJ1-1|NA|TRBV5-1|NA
TGCGCCAGCAGCTTGGTTGGAGGGAACACTGAAGCTTTCTTT
CASSLVGGNTEAFF
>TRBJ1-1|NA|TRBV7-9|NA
TGTGCCAGCAGTTCACTCAGCGGGGGGGTGACTGAAGCTTTCTTT
CASSSLSGGVTEAFF